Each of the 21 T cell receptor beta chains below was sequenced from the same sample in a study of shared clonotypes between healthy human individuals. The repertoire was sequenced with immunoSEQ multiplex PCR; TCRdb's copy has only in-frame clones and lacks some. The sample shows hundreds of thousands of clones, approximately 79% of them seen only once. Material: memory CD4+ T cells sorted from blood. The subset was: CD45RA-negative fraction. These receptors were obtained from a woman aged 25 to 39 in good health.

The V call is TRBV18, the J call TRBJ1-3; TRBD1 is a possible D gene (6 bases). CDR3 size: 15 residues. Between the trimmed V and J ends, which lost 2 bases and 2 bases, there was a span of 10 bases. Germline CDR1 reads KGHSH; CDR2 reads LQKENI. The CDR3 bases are TGTGCCAGCTCACCAAAGACAGGACCTGGAAACACCATATATTTT. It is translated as CASSPKTGPGNTIYF.

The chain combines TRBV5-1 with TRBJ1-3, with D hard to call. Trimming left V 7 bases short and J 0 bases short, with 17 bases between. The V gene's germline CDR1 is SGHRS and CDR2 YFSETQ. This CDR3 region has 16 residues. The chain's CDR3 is CASRRGRSDSGNTIYF. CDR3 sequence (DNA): TGCGCCAGCCGACGCGGGCGCTCGGACTCTGGAAACACCATATATTTT.

The CDR3 DNA reads TGTGCCAGCAGCCCAACTTGGGGGGATGGCTACACCTTC. This codes for CASSPTWGDGYTF. This chain uses TRBV5-8 with TRBJ1-2; D may be TRBD1 (5 bases). Per germline, CDR1 SGHTS and CDR2 YDEGEE. CDR3 size: 13 residues. V was shortened by 4 bases and J by 6 bases, with 13 bases between the two germline ends.

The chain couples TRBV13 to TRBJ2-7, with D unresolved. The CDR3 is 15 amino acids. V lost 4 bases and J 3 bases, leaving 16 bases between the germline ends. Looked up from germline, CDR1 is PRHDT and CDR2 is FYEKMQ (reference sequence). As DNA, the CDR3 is TGTGCCAGCAGCTCACATTCAGGAATGATCTACGAGCAGTACTTC. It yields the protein CASSSHSGMIYEQYF.

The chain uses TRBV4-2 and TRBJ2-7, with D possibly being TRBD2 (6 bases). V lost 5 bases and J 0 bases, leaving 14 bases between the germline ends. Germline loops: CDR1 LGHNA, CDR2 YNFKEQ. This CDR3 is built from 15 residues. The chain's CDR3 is CASSSETRSSYEQYF. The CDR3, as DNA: TGTGCCAGCAGCTCCGAGACTAGATCCTCCTACGAGCAGTACTTC.

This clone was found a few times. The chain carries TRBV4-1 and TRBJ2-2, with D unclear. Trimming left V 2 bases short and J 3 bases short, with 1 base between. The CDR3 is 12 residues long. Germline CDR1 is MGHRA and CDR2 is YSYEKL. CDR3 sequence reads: CASSQYTGELFF. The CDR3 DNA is TGCGCCAGCAGCCAATACACCGGGGAGCTGTTTTTT.

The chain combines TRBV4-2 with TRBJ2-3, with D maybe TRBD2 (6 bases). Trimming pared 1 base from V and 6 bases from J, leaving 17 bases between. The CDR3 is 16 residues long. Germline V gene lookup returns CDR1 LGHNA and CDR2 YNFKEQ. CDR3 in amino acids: CASSQAGGAVSDTQYF. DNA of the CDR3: TGTGCCAGCAGCCAAGCTGGCGGGGCCGTTAGTGATACGCAGTATTTT.

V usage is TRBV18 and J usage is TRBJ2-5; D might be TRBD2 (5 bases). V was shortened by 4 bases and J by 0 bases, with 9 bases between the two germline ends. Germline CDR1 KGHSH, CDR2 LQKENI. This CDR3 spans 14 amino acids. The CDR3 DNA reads TGTGCCAGCTCACTTCCGACTAACCAAGAGACCCAGTACTTC. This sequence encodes CASSLPTNQETQYF.

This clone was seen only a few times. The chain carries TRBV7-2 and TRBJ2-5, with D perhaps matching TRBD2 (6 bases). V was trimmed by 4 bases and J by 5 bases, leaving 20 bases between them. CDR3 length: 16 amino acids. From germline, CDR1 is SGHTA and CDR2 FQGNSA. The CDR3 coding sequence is TGTGCCAGCAGCTCTGGACGGATCGGGGGATGGGAGACCCAGTACTTC. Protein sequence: CASSSGRIGGWETQYF. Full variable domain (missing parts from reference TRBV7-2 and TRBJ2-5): GAGVSQSPSNKVTEKGKDVELRCDPISGHTALYWYRQSLGQGLEFLIYFQGNSAPDKSGLPSDRFSAERTGGSVSTLTIQRTQQEDSAVYLCASSSGRIGGWETQYFGPGTRLLVL.

The CDR3 loop is CASRSFSREKLFF. The CDR3 region has the DNA TGTGCCAGCAGATCATTTTCTCGGGAAAAACTGTTTTTT. The chain carries TRBV28 and TRBJ1-4; D is uncertain. The CDR3 extends over 13 amino acids. The germline V gene encodes CDR1 MDHEN and CDR2 SYDVKM. V was pared by 6 bases and J by 8 bases, with 13 bases between. The entire variable domain, with the rest obtained from reference TRBV28 and TRBJ1-4, is as follows: DVKVTQSSRYLVKRTGEKVFLECVQDMDHENMFWYRQDPGLGLRLIYFSYDVKMKEKGDIPEGYSVSREKKERFSLILESASTNQTSMYLCASRSFSREKLFFGSGTQLSVL.

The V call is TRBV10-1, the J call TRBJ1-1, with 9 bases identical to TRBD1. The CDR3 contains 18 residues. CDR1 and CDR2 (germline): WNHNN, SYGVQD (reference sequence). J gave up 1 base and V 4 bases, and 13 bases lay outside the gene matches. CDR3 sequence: CASSGTDRGGLRNTEAFF. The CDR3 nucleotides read TGCGCCAGCAGTGGTACGGACAGGGGCGGATTAAGGAACACTGAAGCTTTCTTT.

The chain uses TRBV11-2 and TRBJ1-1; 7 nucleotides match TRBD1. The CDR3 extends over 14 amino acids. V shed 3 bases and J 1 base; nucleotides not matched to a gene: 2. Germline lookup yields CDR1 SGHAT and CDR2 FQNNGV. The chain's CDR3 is CASSFRDRNTEAFF. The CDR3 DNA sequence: TGTGCCAGCAGCTTTCGGGACAGGAACACTGAAGCTTTCTTT.

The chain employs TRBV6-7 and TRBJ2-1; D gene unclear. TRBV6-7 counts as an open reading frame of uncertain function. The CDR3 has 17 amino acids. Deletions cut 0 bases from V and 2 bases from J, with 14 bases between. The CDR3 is CASSYSPWRQTYNEQFF. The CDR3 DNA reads TGTGCCAGCAGTTACTCGCCGTGGCGGCAGACCTACAATGAGCAGTTCTTC.

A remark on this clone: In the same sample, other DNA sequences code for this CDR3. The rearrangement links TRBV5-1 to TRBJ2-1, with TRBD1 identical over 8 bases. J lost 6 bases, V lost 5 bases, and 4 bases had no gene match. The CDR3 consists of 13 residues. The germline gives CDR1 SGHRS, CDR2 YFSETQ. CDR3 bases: TGCGCCAGCAGGACAGGGGACTCCAATGAGCAGTTCTTC. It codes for CASRTGDSNEQFF.

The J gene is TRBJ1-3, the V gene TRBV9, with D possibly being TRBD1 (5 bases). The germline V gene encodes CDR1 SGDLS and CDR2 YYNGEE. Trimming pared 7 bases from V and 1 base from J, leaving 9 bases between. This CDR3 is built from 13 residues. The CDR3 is CASSEGSGNTIYF. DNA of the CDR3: TGTGCCAGCTCCGAGGGGTCTGGAAACACCATATATTTT. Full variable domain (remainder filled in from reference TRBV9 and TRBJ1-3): DSGVTQTPKHLITATGQRVTLRCSPRSGDLSVYWYQQSLDQGLQFLIQYYNGEERAKGNILERFSAQQFPDLHSELNLSSLELGDSALYFCASSEGSGNTIYFGEGSWLTVV.

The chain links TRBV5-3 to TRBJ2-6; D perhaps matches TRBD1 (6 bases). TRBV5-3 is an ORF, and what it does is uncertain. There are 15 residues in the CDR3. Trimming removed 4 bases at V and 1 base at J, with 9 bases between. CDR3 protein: CARSRRGSGANVLTF. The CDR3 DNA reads TGTGCCAGAAGCCGCAGGGGTTCTGGGGCCAACGTCCTGACTTTC.

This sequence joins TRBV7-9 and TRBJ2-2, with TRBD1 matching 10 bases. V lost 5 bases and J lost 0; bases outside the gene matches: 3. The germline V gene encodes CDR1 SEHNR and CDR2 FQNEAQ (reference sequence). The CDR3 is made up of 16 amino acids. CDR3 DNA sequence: TGTGCCAGCAGCGCCGGGACAGGGGCGAACACCGGGGAGCTGTTTTTT. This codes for CASSAGTGANTGELFF.

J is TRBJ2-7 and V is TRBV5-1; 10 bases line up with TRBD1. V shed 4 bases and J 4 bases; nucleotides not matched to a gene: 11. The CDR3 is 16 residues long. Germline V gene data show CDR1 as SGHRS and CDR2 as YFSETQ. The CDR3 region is CASSASGQGTLYEQYF. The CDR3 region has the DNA TGCGCCAGCAGCGCCTCGGGACAGGGGACTTTATACGAGCAGTACTTC.

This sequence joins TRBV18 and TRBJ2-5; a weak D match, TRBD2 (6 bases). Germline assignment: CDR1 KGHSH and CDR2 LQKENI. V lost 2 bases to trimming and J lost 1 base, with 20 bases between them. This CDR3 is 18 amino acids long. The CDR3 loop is CASSPIGGGSGRQETQYF. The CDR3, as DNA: TGTGCCAGCTCACCAATTGGTGGGGGAAGCGGGCGCCAAGAGACCCAGTACTTC. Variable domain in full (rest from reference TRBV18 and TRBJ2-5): NAGVMQNPRHLVRRRGQEARLRCSPMKGHSHVYWYRQLPEEGLKFMVYLQKENIIDESGMPKERFSAEFPKEGPSILRIQQVVRGDSAAYFCASSPIGGGSGRQETQYFGPGTRLLVL.

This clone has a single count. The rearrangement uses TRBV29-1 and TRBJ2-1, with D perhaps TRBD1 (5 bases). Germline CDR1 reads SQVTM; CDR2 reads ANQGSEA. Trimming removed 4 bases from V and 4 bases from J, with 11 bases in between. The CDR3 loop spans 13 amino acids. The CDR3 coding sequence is TGCAGCGTTGGTCTTACAGGTTACAATGAGCAGTTCTTC. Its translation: CSVGLTGYNEQFF.

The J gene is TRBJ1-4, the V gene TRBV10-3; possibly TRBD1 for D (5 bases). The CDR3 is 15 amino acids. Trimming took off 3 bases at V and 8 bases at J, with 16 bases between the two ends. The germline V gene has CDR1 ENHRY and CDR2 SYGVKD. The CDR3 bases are TGTGCCATCAGTGATCGTGGGGCCGCTGGGGAAAAACTGTTTTTT. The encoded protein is CAISDRGAAGEKLFF.